What follows is one TCR beta chain and its context. This record comes from a study of PD-1 blockade in mismatch repair-deficient tumors. Study-level information: Patients had about a dozen mismatch repair-deficient cancer types, all previously treated and progressing.

TCR sequencing covered a few patients who responded to pembrolizumab. Libraries were prepared by immunoSEQ multiplex PCR; TCRdb keeps only in-frame clonotypes and omits some of them. This table holds approximately 50,000 clones, roughly 78% found once. This CDR3 has 9 amino acids. V lost 2 bases and J lost 9, with 2 bases in between. Germline V gives CDR1 MNHNS, CDR2 SASEGT. Sequencing was performed on peripheral blood, taken 4 weeks after starting pembrolizumab. This chain joins TRBV6-1 and TRBJ2-7, with D uncertain. The sequence came from an adult with mismatch repair-deficient cancer. CDR3 region: CASSERQYF. The CDR3 DNA reads TGTGCCAGCAGTGAACGGCAGTACTTC.